The TCR beta chain described here comes from a study of blood T cell repertoires in COVID-19. The wider study: Whether acute or convalescent, the COVID-19 samples came from the United States, Italy and Spain. The cDNA or gDNA used as material had been derived from T cells, B-cell-depleted T cells, or PBMCs.

This CDR3 is 15 amino acids long. Germline V CDR1 and CDR2: GTSNPN, SVGIG (reference sequence). The V end was cut by 0 bases, the J end by 4 bases, with 15 bases between. This clone turned up a few times. Original data processing: Estimation of nucleated cell counts was performed using reference gene primer amplification. The method was immunoSEQ multiplex PCR; TCRdb's version includes in-frame clones alone and lacks a portion of them. V, J and clone size derive from that table, while D and trimming were established from the DNA sequence. The repertoire holds fewer than 150,000 clones, with around 87% as singletons.

This receptor was identified in a human donor in a cohort sampled during active COVID-19. Sequenced material: peripheral blood. The rearrangement uses TRBV30 and TRBJ1-1, with D perhaps TRBD1 (5 bases). In DNA form, the CDR3 reads TGTGCCTGGAGTGTACCCACGGGGGTGCCCACTGAAGCTTTCTTT. Translating it yields CAWSVPTGVPTEAFF.